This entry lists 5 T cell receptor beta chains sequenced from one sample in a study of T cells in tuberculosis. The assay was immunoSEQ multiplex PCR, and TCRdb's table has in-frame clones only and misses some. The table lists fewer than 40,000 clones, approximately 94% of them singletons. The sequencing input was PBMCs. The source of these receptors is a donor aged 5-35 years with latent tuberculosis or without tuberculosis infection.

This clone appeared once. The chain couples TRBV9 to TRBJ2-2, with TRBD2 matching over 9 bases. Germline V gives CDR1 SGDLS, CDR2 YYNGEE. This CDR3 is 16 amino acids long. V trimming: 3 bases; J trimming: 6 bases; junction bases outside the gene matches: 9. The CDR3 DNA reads TGTGCCAGCAGCGGATTAGCGGGAGAGATATCCGGGGAGCTGTTTTTT. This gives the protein CASSGLAGEISGELFF.

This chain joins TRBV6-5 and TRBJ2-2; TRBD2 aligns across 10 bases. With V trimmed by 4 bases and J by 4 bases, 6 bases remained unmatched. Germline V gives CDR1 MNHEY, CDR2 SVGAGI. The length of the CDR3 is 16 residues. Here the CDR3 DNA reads TGTGCCAGCAGTTCTCTAGCGGGAGTGGGCACCGGGGAGCTGTTTTTT. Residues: CASSSLAGVGTGELFF.

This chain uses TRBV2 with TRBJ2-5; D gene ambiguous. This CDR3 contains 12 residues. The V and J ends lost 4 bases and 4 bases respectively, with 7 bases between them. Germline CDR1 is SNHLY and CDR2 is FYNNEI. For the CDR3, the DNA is TGTGCCAGCAGTGTACTCACAGAGACCCAGTACTTC. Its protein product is CASSVLTETQYF.

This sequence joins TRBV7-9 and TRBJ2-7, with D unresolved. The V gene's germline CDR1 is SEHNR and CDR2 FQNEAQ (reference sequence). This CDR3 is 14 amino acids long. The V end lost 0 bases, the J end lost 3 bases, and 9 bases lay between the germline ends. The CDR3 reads CASSLADLDYEQYF. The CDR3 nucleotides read TGTGCCAGCAGCTTAGCGGATCTAGACTACGAGCAGTACTTC.

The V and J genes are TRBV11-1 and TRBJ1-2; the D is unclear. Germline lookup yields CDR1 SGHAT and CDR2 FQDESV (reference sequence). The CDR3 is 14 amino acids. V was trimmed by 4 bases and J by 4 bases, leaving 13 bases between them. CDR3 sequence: CASSYLPGGYGYTF. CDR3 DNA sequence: TGTGCCAGCAGCTACCTACCGGGAGGCTATGGCTACACCTTC. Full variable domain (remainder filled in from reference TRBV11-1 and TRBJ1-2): EAEVAQSPRYKITEKSQAVAFWCDPISGHATLYWYRQILGQGPELLVQFQDESVVDDSQLPKDRFSAERLKGVDSTLKIQPAELGDSAMYLCASSYLPGGYGYTFGSGTRLTVV.